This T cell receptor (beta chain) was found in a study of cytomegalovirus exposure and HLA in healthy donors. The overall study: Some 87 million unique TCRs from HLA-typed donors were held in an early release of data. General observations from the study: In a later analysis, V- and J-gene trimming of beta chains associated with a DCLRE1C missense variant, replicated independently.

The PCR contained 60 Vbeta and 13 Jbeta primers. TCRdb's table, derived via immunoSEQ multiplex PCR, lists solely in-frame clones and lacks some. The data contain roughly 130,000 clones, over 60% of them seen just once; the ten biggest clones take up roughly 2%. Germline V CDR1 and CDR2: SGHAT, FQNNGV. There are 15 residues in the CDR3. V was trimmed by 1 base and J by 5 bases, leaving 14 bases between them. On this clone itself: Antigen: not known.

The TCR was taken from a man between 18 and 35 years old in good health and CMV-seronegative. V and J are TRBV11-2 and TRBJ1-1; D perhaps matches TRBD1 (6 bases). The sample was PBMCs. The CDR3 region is CASSLGPGVWTEAFF. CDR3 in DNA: TGTGCCAGCAGCTTAGGCCCAGGGGTGTGGACTGAAGCTTTCTTT.